Listed below are T cell receptor beta chains from one sample, sequenced in a study of blood T cell repertoires in COVID-19. The data were produced by immunoSEQ multiplex PCR, yet TCRdb's version contains in-frame clones alone and is incomplete. The data hold approximately 190,000 clones, with roughly 84% observed a single time. Source material: PBMCs or T cells enriched from blood (not recorded which). These receptors all come from a woman younger than 45 who had been exposed to COVID-19. The CDR3 runs from the conserved cysteine through the conserved F or W. A D gene is named only where the DNA matches it firmly. Clone size is not always given. Where it is, it says once, few, many or a class for expanded clones.

D | size | J | V | CDR3 | DNA
. | . | TRBJ2-7 | TRBV7-9 | CASSLASGHAYEQYF | TGTGCCAGCAGCTTAGCGTCGGGACACGCCTACGAGCAGTACTTC
TRBD1 | . | TRBJ1-5 | TRBV30 | CAWSPTDRNQPQHF | TGTGCCTGGAGCCCCACGGACAGGAATCAGCCCCAGCATTTT
. | . | TRBJ1-6 | TRBV19 | CASSIEFQGGTSPLHF | TGTGCCAGTAGTATAGAATTCCAGGGTGGTACTTCACCCCTCCACTTT
. | once | TRBJ2-1 | TRBV9 | CASSVEAGTEQFF | TGTGCCAGCAGCGTAGAGGCGGGTACTGAGCAGTTCTTC
. | . | TRBJ1-2 | TRBV29-1 | CSVGGLGYTF | TGCAGCGTTGGGGGCCTTGGCTACACCTTC
TRBD2 | . | TRBJ2-7 | TRBV5-5 | CASSLDWGGEQYF | TGTGCCAGCAGCTTGGATTGGGGGGGAGAGCAGTACTTC
TRBD1 | . | TRBJ2-1 | TRBV27 | CASSPGTGSYNEQFF | TGTGCCAGCAGTCCCGGGACAGGGTCATACAATGAGCAGTTCTTC
TRBD1 | . | TRBJ1-2 | TRBV15 | CATSRGSGTANYGYTF | TGTGCCACCAGCAGAGGTTCCGGGACAGCTAACTATGGCTACACCTTC
. | few | TRBJ1-1 | TRBV6-5 | CASSYQGFTEAFF | TGTGCCAGCAGTTACCAGGGCTTCACTGAAGCTTTCTTT
. | . | TRBJ1-4 | TRBV5-1 | CASSLVGEGEKLFF | TGCGCCAGCAGCTTGGTTGGAGAGGGAGAAAAACTGTTTTTT
. | . | TRBJ2-5 | TRBV19 | CASSIVGGGEETQYF | TGTGCCAGTAGTATAGTAGGCGGTGGAGAGGAGACCCAGTACTTC
TRBD1 | . | TRBJ1-1 | TRBV5-1 | CASSLQGGHTEAFF | TGCGCCAGCAGCTTACAGGGGGGCCATACTGAAGCTTTCTTT
. | . | TRBJ2-2 | TRBV30 | CAWSTLPTGELFF | TGTGCCTGGAGTACTTTGCCCACCGGGGAGCTGTTTTTT
TRBD1 | . | TRBJ1-4 | TRBV29-1 | CSVGRPGQGSEKLFF | TGCAGCGTTGGGCGTCCGGGACAGGGAAGTGAAAAACTGTTTTTT
. | . | TRBJ1-4 | TRBV19 | CASRVGQGRFVTNEKLFF | TGTGCCAGTAGAGTCGGGCAGGGAAGGTTTGTAACTAATGAAAAACTGTTTTTT
. | . | TRBJ1-2 | TRBV7-9 | CASTINVGANYGYTF | TGTGCCAGCACCATAAATGTAGGGGCTAACTATGGCTACACCTTC
. | . | TRBJ1-3 | TRBV19 | CASSIATASGNTIYF | TGTGCCAGTAGTATAGCAACAGCTTCTGGAAACACCATATATTTT
TRBD1 | once | TRBJ1-5 | TRBV19 | CASNTGGSQPQHF | TGTGCCAGTAATACAGGGGGCTCTCAGCCCCAGCATTTT
TRBD2 | . | TRBJ2-3 | TRBV6-4 | CASSSAGGGTDTQYF | TGTGCCAGCAGTTCAGCGGGGGGCGGCACAGATACGCAGTATTTT
. | . | TRBJ2-7 | TRBV6-5 | CASSYSSYSYEQYF | TGTGCCAGCAGTTACTCCTCCTACTCCTACGAGCAGTACTTC
TRBD1 | . | TRBJ1-1 | TRBV7-9 | CASSPFVGQGGRNTEAFF | TGTGCCAGCAGCCCATTCGTCGGACAGGGAGGGAGGAACACTGAAGCTTTCTTT
. | . | TRBJ1-6 | TRBV9 | CASSRGANSPLHF | TGTGCCAGTTCTCGGGGAGCAAATTCACCCCTCCACTTT
TRBD1 | . | TRBJ2-7 | TRBV10-3 | CAISGTGLTEQYF | TGTGCCATCAGCGGGACAGGGCTTACCGAGCAGTACTTC
. | . | TRBJ2-5 | TRBV9 | CASSRGRAETQYF | TGTGCCAGCAGCCGAGGCAGGGCAGAGACCCAGTACTTC
TRBD2 | . | TRBJ2-1 | TRBV3-1/TRBV3-2 | CASSQDLAGWEQFF | TGTGCCAGCAGCCAAGACTTAGCGGGGTGGGAGCAGTTCTTC
TRBD2 | . | TRBJ2-7 | TRBV30 | CAWNLASGGADSHEQYF | TGTGCCTGGAATCTGGCTAGCGGGGGGGCCGATTCCCACGAGCAGTACTTC
. | . | TRBJ2-7 | TRBV27 | CASSFRGGAYEQYF | TGTGCCAGCAGTTTTAGGGGGGGAGCCTACGAGCAGTACTTC
. | . | TRBJ1-1 | TRBV7-9 | CASSLAQGRNTEAFF | TGTGCCAGCAGCTTAGCGCAGGGGCGAAACACTGAAGCTTTCTTT
TRBD1 | . | TRBJ1-5 | TRBV19 | CASSWTGGNQPQHF | TGTGCCAGTAGTTGGACAGGGGGAAATCAGCCCCAGCATTTT
. | . | TRBJ1-5 | TRBV19 | CASSIVGQSNQPQHF | TGTGCCAGTAGTATAGTGGGGCAGAGCAATCAGCCCCAGCATTTT
TRBD1 | . | TRBJ2-7 | TRBV2 | CASSGQGSGYEQYF | TGTGCCAGCAGCGGACAGGGATCGGGTTACGAGCAGTACTTC
. | . | TRBJ1-5 | TRBV27 | CASSSISNQPQHF | TGTGCCAGCAGTTCCATTAGCAATCAGCCCCAGCATTTT
. | . | TRBJ1-1 | TRBV30 | CAWSREDQHFTEAFF | TGTGCCTGGAGTAGGGAGGACCAACATTTCACTGAAGCTTTCTTT
. | . | TRBJ1-6 | TRBV11-2 | CASSLLYSPLHF | TGTGCCAGCAGCTTACTGTATTCACCCCTCCACTTT
. | . | TRBJ1-6 | TRBV7-3 | CASSTGSTNSPLHF | TGTGCCAGCAGCACAGGGAGTACTAATTCACCCCTCCACTTT
TRBD2 | . | TRBJ2-7 | TRBV14 | CASSHTSGGTEQYF | TGTGCCAGCAGCCACACTAGCGGGGGAACCGAGCAGTACTTC
. | . | TRBJ1-2 | TRBV29-1 | CSVGQVDDGYTF | TGCAGCGTTGGACAGGTTGACGATGGCTACACCTTC
. | . | TRBJ1-1 | TRBV7-9 | CASSLSGEIGTEAFF | TGTGCCAGCAGCTTATCCGGGGAGATCGGAACTGAAGCTTTCTTT
. | . | TRBJ1-1 | TRBV5-1 | CASRLGLQVNTEAFF | TGCGCCAGCAGGCTGGGTTTACAGGTGAACACTGAAGCTTTCTTT
. | . | TRBJ2-7 | TRBV4-1 | CASSLAGKAYEQYF | TGCGCCAGCAGCCTCGCCGGGAAAGCCTACGAGCAGTACTTC
. | . | TRBJ2-1 | TRBV24-1 | CATSAPGAGARDEQFF | TGTGCCACCAGTGCCCCCGGGGCGGGGGCCAGGGATGAGCAGTTCTTC
. | . | TRBJ1-5 | TRBV19 | CASSTGRNQPQHF | TGTGCCAGTAGTACAGGGCGCAATCAGCCCCAGCATTTT
TRBD2 | . | TRBJ2-1 | TRBV6-1 | CASSEGAGEYNEQFF | TGTGCCAGCAGTGAAGGAGCGGGGGAGTACAATGAGCAGTTCTTC
. | . | TRBJ1-5 | TRBV6-5 | CASRVQGYSDQPQHF | TGTGCCAGCAGAGTCCAGGGGTATAGCGATCAGCCCCAGCATTTT
. | . | TRBJ1-6 | TRBV9 | CASRGGGVGSPLHF | TGTGCCAGCAGGGGCGGGGGAGTTGGTTCACCCCTCCACTTT
TRBD1 | . | TRBJ1-4 | TRBV9 | CASSETGGAEKLFF | TGTGCCAGCAGCGAAACAGGGGGGGCTGAAAAACTGTTTTTT
. | . | TRBJ2-1 | TRBV6-2/TRBV6-3 | CASSQTFPGLLEQFF | TGTGCCAGCAGCCAAACGTTCCCGGGTCTTCTAGAGCAGTTCTTC
. | . | TRBJ2-1 | TRBV12-3/TRBV12-4 | CASSFPGNEQFF | TGTGCCAGCAGTTTTCCCGGGAATGAGCAGTTCTTC
TRBD1 | . | TRBJ2-7 | TRBV5-1 | CASSSGTGTLYEQYF | TGCGCCAGCAGTTCCGGGACAGGGACCCTTTACGAGCAGTACTTC
. | once | TRBJ1-4 | TRBV7-9 | CASSSREANEKLFF | TGTGCCAGCAGCTCCAGGGAAGCTAATGAAAAACTGTTTTTT
TRBD1 | . | TRBJ1-1 | TRBV12-3/TRBV12-4 | CASKRQGREAFF | TGTGCCAGCAAACGACAGGGCCGCGAAGCTTTCTTT
. | . | TRBJ1-2 | TRBV5-6 | CASSLFQDYGYTF | TGTGCCAGCAGCTTGTTTCAGGACTATGGCTACACCTTC
TRBD1 | . | TRBJ1-2 | TRBV6-5 | CASTPTGNNYGYTF | TGTGCCAGCACCCCGACAGGGAATAACTATGGCTACACCTTC
TRBD2 | once | TRBJ2-1 | TRBV12-5 | CASGLPERGPQNEQFF | TGTGCTAGTGGTTTGCCCGAGCGGGGGCCTCAGAATGAGCAGTTCTTC
TRBD1 | . | TRBJ1-1 | TRBV11-3 | CASSSDRGSEAFF | TGTGCCAGCAGCTCTGACAGGGGGTCTGAAGCTTTCTTT
. | many | TRBJ1-5 | TRBV29-1 | CSVSDGFLGNQPQHF | TGCAGCGTTTCTGACGGTTTTCTAGGCAATCAGCCCCAGCATTTT
. | . | TRBJ2-5 | TRBV11-2 | CASTRAQGMWETQYF | TGTGCCAGCACCCGAGCCCAGGGGATGTGGGAGACCCAGTACTTC